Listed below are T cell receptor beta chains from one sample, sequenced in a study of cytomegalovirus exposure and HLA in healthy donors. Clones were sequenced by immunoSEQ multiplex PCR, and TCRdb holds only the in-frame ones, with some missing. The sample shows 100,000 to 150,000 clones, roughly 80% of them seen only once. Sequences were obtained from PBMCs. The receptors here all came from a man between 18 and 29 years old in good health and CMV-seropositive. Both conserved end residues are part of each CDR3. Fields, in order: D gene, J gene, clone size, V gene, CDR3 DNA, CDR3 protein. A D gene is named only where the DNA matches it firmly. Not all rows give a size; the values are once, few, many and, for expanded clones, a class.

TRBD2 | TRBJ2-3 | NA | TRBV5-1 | TGCGCCAGCAGCTTGCCGAAACGACTAGCGGGAAGGGCAGATACGCAGTATTTT | CASSLPKRLAGRADTQYF
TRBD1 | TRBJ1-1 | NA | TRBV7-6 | TGTGCCAGCAGCTTAGGGCAGGGGGTTGAAGCTTTCTTT | CASSLGQGVEAFF
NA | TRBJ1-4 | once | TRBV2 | TGTGCCAGCAGTGAAGCGCTGATCTCGGGGATAGGTGAAAAACTGTTTTTT | CASSEALISGIGEKLFF
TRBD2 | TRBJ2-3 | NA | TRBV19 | TGTGCCAGTAGTTCCGAACCTTCTAGCGGGAGTGCAGATACGCAGTATTTT | CASSSEPSSGSADTQYF
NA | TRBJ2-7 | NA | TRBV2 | TGTGCCAGCAGTGATCGCCAGGGGTGGTACGAGCAGTACTTC | CASSDRQGWYEQYF
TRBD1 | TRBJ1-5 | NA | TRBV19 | TGTGCCAGCCTAACGACAGGGGCCAGCAATCAGCCCCAGCATTTT | CASLTTGASNQPQHF
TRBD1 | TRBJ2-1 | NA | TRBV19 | TGTGCCAGTTCCACGGGACAGGGGTACAATGAGCAGTTCTTC | CASSTGQGYNEQFF
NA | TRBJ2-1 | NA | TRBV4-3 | TGCGCCAGCAGCCAAGATTTAGCTAGCAATGAGCAGTTCTTC | CASSQDLASNEQFF
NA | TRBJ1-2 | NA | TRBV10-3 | TGTGCCATCAGTGAGTCGAGGGGGAACTATGGCTACACCTTC | CAISESRGNYGYTF
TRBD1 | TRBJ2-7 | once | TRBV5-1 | TGCGCCAGCAGCTGGGGGACAGTCCGCTCCTACGAGCAGTACTTC | CASSWGTVRSYEQYF
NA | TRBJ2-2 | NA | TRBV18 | TGTGCCAGCTCACCGAGCGGCGAGAACACCGGGGAGCTGTTTTTT | CASSPSGENTGELFF
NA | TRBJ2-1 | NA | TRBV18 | TGTGCCAGCTCCCAATCTCGGACTGCCGTTAATGAGCAGTTCTTC | CASSQSRTAVNEQFF
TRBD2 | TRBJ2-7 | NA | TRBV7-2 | TGTGCCAGCAGTCGACTAGCGGGGGGGACCTACGAGCAGTACTTC | CASSRLAGGTYEQYF
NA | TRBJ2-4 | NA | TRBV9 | TGTGCCAGCAGCGCCACCCAGGAAAAAAACATTCAGTACTTC | CASSATQEKNIQYF
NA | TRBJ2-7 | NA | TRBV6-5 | TGTGCCAGCAGTTACACAGGCTACGAGCAGTACTTC | CASSYTGYEQYF
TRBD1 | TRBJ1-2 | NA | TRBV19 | TGTGCCAGTAGTCCAACAGGGGGCAACTATGGCTACACCTTC | CASSPTGGNYGYTF
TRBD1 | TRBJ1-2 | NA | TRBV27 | TGTGCCAGCAGCGATGGGGGACAGGGAAACTATGGCTACACCTTC | CASSDGGQGNYGYTF
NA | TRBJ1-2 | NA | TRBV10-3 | TGTGCCATCAGTGAGTCGACATCTTATGGCTACACCTTC | CAISESTSYGYTF
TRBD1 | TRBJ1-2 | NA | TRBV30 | TGTGCCTGGAGTCCCGACCGGACAGGCTACTATGGCTACACCTTC | CAWSPDRTGYYGYTF
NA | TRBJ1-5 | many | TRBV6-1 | TGTGCCAGCAGTGAAGCTTGGAGGAGTCAGCCCCAGCATTTT | CASSEAWRSQPQHF
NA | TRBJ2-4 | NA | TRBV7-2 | TGTGCCAGCAGCTTACCAGGGTTAAACATTCAGTACTTC | CASSLPGLNIQYF
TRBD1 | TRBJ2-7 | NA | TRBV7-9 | TGTGCCAGCAGCGAATCCGGGACAGGGGGTCGCGAGCAGTACTTC | CASSESGTGGREQYF
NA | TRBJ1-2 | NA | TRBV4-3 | TGCGCCAGCAGCCAAGGGACTCCCTATGGCTACACCTTC | CASSQGTPYGYTF
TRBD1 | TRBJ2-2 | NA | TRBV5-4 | TGTGCCAGCCAAGACAGGGGGACGCTGAACACCGGGGAGCTGTTTTTT | CASQDRGTLNTGELFF
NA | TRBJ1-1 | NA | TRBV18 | TGTGCCAGCTCACCCCTTCTTACCGGGGGGGGCACTGAAGCTTTCTTT | CASSPLLTGGGTEAFF
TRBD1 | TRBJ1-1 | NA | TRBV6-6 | TGTGCCAGCAGCTCGACAACAGGGGGCTGGGAGACTGAAGCTTTCTTT | CASSSTTGGWETEAFF
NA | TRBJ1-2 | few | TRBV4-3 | TGCGCCAGCAGCCCTGAAACAGGGATCGGAGGCTACACCTTC | CASSPETGIGGYTF
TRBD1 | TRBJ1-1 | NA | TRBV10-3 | TGTGCCATCAGTGAGTCAACAGGGGGAGAGGCTTTCTTT | CAISESTGGEAFF
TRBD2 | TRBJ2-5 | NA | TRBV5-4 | TGTGCCAGCAGTCGGACGACTAGCGGGAGAGAGACCCAGTACTTC | CASSRTTSGRETQYF
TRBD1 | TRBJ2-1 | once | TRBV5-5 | TGTGCCAGCAGCCCCGATACGAGGGGGCTTTTGGCTAACAATGAGCAGTTCTTC | CASSPDTRGLLANNEQFF
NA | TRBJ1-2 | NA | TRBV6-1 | TGTGCCAGCAGTGCGGGGTTCGGGGGGACTAACTATGGCTACACCTTC | CASSAGFGGTNYGYTF
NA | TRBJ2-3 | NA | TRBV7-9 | TGTGCCAGCAGCCCTTTAGGCAAGGGGCTCACAGATACGCAGTATTTT | CASSPLGKGLTDTQYF
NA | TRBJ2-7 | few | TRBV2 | TGTGCCAGCAGTGCCCGACGGGTATCCTACGAGCAGTACTTC | CASSARRVSYEQYF
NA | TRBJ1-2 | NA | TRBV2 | TGTGCCAGCAGTGGTGGGGCCCAATCCCAACTCTATGGCTACACCTTC | CASSGGAQSQLYGYTF
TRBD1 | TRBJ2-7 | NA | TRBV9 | TGTGCCAGCAGCGTAACCGGGACAGCTTCCTACGAGCAGTACTTC | CASSVTGTASYEQYF
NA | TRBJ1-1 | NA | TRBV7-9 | TGTTCCAGCAGCGTCAAGGGGGCTGAAGCTTTCTTT | CSSSVKGAEAFF
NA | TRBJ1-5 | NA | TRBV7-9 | TGTGCCAGCAGCTTCGGGGGGATGGGGAATCAGCCCCAGCATTTT | CASSFGGMGNQPQHF
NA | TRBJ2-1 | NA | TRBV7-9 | TGTTCCAGCAGCTCAGGTTCATATGAGCAGTTCTTC | CSSSSGSYEQFF